This T cell receptor (beta chain) was observed in a study of T cell responses to AZD1222 COVID-19 vaccine. The study's findings and limits: When two AZD1222 doses had been given, Spike-specific TCR breadth and depth rose.

The table lists this clone with a few counts. Antigen specificity is unknown. Sequencing used immunoSEQ multiplex PCR; TCRdb keeps in-frame clones, though not all of them. The sample shows approximately 130,000 clones, approximately 85% of them seen only once. The specimen was peripheral blood, collected 28 days after the second AZD1222 dose. The clonotype comes from an adult who received the AZD1222 COVID-19 vaccine.

The CDR3 here is CASSPSGRGVADTQYF. For the CDR3, the DNA is TGCGCCAGCAGCCCTAGCGGGAGAGGGGTAGCAGATACGCAGTATTTT. This chain links TRBV10-1 with TRBJ2-3, with 10 bases identical to TRBD2. CDR1 is WNHNN and CDR2 is SYGVQD in the germline V gene (reference sequence). CDR3 size: 16 residues. With V trimmed by 6 bases and J by 4 bases, 10 bases remained unmatched.